This paragraph reports one T cell receptor (beta chain). These data are taken from a study of blood T cell repertoires in COVID-19. The wider study: Acute-phase and convalescent COVID-19 samples originated in the United States, Italy and Spain.

Here immunoSEQ multiplex PCR was the method, and the copy in TCRdb shows in-frame clones only, minus some. The sample holds 200,000 or so clones, more than 75% seen once. With V trimmed by 5 bases and J by 5 bases, 3 bases remained unmatched. Looked up from germline, CDR1 is SGHVS and CDR2 is FQNEAQ. CDR3 size: 13 residues. What was sequenced was peripheral blood. The receptor was isolated from a person between 65 and 80 years old with COVID-19, enrolled during active disease. The chain is built from TRBV7-8 and TRBJ2-1; 7 bases align to TRBD1. The CDR3 DNA sequence: TGTGCCAGCAGCAAGGGGGCCGACAATGAGCAGTTCTTC. As protein: CASSKGADNEQFF.